This TCR beta chain was recorded in a study of shared clonotypes between healthy human individuals. Study-wide findings and caveats: The naive CD4 repertoires of a handful of donors were compared, and approximately 4.7% of clonotypes were shared. Rarefaction analysis demonstrated incomplete sorted-subset sequencing notwithstanding large depth.

Every subset had its genomic DNA shared out evenly among several immunoSEQ plates. Measured with immunoSEQ multiplex PCR; TCRdb has only the in-frame clones, and not every one. Among approximately 2.3 million clones listed, approximately 95% were seen once. The CDR3 runs to 12 residues. V dropped 8 bases and J dropped 2 bases, with 10 bases sitting between them. Germline CDR1 is MDHEN and CDR2 is SYDVKM. As concerns this clone: Its antigen is unidentified.

Sample: naive CD4+ T cells from PBMCs. Subset defined: CD45RA+ positively selected. The chain has TRBV28 and TRBJ2-7, with D possibly called TRBD1 or TRBD2 (5 bases each). The source is a man aged 18 to 30 in good health. Some clones in this sample may be carry-over from other donors' samples. CDR3: CASGRGAYEQYF. The CDR3 nucleotides are TGTGCCAGCGGGAGAGGGGCCTACGAGCAGTACTTC. The full variable domain, its missing parts supplied by reference TRBV28 and TRBJ2-7, is DVKVTQSSRYLVKRTGEKVFLECVQDMDHENMFWYRQDPGLGLRLIYFSYDVKMKEKGDIPEGYSVSREKKERFSLILESASTNQTSMYLCASGRGAYEQYFGPGTRLTVT.